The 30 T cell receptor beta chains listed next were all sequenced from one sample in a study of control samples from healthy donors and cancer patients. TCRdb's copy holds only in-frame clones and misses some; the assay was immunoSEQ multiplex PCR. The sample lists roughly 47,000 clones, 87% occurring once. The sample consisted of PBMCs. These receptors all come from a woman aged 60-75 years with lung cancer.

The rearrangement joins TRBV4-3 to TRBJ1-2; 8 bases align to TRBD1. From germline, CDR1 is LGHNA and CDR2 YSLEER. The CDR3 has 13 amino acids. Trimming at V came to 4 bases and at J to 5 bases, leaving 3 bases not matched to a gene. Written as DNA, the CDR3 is TGCGCCAGCAGCCGAGACAGGGGATATGGCTACACCTTC. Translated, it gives CASSRDRGYGYTF.

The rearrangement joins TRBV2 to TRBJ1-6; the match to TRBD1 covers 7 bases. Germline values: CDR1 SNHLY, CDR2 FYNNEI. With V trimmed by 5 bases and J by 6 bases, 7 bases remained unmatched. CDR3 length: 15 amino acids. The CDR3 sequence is CASSPWTGSNSPLHF. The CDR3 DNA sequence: TGTGCCAGCAGTCCATGGACAGGATCTAATTCACCCCTCCACTTT.

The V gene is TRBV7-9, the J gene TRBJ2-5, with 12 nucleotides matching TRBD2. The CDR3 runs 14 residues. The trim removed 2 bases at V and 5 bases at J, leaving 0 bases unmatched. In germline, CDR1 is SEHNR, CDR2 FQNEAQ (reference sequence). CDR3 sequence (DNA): TGTGCCAGCAGCTTACTAGCGGGAGGGGAGACCCAGTACTTC. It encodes CASSLLAGGETQYF.

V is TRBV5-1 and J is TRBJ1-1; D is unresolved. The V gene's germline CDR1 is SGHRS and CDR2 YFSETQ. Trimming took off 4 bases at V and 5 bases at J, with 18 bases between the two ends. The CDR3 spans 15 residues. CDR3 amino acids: CASSPVLGPATEAFF. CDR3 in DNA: TGCGCCAGCAGCCCAGTACTAGGGCCAGCGACTGAAGCTTTCTTT. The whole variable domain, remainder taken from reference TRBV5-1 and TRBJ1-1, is KAGVTQTPRYLIKTRGQQVTLSCSPISGHRSVSWYQQTPGQGLQFLFEYFSETQRNKGNFPGRFSGRQFSNSRSEMNVSTLELGDSALYLCASSPVLGPATEAFFGQGTRLTVV.

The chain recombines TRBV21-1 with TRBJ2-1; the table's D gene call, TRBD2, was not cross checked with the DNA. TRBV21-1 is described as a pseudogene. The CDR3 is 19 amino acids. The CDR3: CASSKDRLAEGWDYNEQFF. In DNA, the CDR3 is TGTGCCAGCAGCAAAGACAGACTAGCGGAGGGGTGGGACTACAATGAGCAGTTCTTC.

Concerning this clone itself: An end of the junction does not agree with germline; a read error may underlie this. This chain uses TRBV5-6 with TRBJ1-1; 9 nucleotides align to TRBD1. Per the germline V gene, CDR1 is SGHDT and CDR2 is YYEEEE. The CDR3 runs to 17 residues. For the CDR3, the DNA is TGTCCCAGCAGCTCAACACACGACAGGGGGAGAGAGACTGAAGCTTTCTTT. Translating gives CPSSSTHDRGRETEAFF.

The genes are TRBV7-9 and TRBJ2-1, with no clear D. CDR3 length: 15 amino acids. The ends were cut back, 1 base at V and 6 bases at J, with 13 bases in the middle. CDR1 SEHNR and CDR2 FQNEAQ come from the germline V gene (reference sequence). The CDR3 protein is CASSLVRVPFNEQFF. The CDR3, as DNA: TGTGCCAGCAGCTTAGTTCGGGTTCCCTTCAATGAGCAGTTCTTC. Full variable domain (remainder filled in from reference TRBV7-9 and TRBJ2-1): DTGVSQNPRHKITKRGQNVTFRCDPISEHNRLYWYRQTLGQGPEFLTYFQNEAQLEKSRLLSDRFSAERPKGSFSTLEIQRTEQGDSAMYLCASSLVRVPFNEQFFGPGTRLTVL.

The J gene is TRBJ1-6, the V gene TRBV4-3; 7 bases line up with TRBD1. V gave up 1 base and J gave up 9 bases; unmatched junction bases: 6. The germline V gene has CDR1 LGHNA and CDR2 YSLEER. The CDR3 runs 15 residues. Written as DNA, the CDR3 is TGCGCCAGCAGCCAAGGACAGGGTTTGGGTTCACCCCTCCACTTT. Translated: CASSQGQGLGSPLHF.

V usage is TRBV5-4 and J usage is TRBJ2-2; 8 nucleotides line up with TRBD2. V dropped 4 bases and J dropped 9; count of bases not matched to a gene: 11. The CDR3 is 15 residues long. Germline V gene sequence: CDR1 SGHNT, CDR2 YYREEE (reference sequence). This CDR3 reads CASSGSPGRARELFF. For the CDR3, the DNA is TGTGCCAGCAGCGGCTCGCCCGGGAGGGCCAGGGAGCTGTTTTTT.

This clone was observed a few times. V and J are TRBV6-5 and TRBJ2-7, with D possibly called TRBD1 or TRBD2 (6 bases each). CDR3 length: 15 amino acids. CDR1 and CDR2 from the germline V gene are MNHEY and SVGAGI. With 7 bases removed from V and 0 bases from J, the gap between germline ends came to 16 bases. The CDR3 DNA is TGTGCCAGCAAGTTTAGCGGACAGAACTCCTACGAGCAGTACTTC. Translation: CASKFSGQNSYEQYF.

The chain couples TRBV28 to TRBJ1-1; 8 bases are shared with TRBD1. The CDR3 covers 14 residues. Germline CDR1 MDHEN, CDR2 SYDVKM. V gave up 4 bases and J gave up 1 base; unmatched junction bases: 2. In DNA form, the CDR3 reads TGTGCCAGCAGTTGGGGGACAGGGAACACTGAAGCTTTCTTT. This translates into CASSWGTGNTEAFF. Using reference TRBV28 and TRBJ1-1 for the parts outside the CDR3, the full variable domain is DVKVTQSSRYLVKRTGEKVFLECVQDMDHENMFWYRQDPGLGLRLIYFSYDVKMKEKGDIPEGYSVSREKKERFSLILESASTNQTSMYLCASSWGTGNTEAFFGQGTRLTVV.

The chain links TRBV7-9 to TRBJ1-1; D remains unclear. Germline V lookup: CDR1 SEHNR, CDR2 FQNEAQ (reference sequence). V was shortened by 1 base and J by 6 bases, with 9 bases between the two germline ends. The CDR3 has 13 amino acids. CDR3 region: CASSLDNRSEAFF. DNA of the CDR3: TGTGCCAGCAGCTTAGACAACAGATCTGAAGCTTTCTTT.

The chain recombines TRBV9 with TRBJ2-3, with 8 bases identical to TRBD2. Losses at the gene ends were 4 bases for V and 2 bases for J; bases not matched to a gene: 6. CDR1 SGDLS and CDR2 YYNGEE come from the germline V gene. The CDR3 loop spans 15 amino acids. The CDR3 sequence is CASSPGGGNTDTQYF. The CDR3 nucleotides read TGTGCCAGCAGCCCAGGCGGGGGGAACACAGATACGCAGTATTTT.

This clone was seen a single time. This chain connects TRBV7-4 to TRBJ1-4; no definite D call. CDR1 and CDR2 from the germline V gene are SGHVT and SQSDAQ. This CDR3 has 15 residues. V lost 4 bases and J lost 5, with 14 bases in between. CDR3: CASSSCFCQNEKLFF. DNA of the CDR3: TGTGCCAGCAGCTCATGCTTCTGTCAAAATGAAAAACTGTTTTTT.

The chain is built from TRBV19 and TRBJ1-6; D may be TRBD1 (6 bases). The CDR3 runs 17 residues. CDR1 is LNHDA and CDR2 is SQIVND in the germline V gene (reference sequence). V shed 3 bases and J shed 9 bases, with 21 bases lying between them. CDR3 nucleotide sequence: TGTGCCAGTAGTATGATAGCCGACAGGAGATATGTTTCACCCCTCCACTTT. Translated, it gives CASSMIADRRYVSPLHF.

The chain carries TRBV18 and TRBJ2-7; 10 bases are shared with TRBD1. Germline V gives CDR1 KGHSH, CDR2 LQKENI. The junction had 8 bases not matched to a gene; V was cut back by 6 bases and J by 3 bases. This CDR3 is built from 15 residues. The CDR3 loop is CASSRTGTGDYEQYF. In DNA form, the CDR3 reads TGTGCCAGCTCCCGGACCGGGACAGGGGACTACGAGCAGTACTTC.

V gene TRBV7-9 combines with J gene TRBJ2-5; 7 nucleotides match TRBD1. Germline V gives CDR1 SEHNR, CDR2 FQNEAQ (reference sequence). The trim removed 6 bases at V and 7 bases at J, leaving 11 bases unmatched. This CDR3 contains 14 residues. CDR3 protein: CASSFTGATGTQYF. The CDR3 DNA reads TGTGCCAGCAGTTTTACAGGGGCCACAGGGACCCAGTACTTC.

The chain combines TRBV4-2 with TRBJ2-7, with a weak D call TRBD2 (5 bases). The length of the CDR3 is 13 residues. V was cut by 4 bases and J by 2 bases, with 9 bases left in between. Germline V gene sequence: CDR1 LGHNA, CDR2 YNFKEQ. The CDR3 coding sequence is TGTGCCAGCAGCCGACCGGGAACCTACGAGCAGTACTTC. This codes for CASSRPGTYEQYF.

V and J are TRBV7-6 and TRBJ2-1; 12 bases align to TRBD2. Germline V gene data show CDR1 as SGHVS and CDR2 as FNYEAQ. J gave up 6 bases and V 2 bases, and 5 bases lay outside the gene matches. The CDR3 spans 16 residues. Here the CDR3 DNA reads TGTGCCAGCAGCTTACGGACTAGCGGGGTTCCCAATGAGCAGTTCTTC. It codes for CASSLRTSGVPNEQFF.

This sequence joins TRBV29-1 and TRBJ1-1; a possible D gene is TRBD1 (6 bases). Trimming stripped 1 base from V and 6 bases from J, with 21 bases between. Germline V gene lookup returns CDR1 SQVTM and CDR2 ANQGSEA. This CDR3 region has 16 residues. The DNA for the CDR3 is TGCAGCGTTGAAGGCGAGACAGGCTTACCGACAGCTGAAGCTTTCTTT. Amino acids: CSVEGETGLPTAEAFF.

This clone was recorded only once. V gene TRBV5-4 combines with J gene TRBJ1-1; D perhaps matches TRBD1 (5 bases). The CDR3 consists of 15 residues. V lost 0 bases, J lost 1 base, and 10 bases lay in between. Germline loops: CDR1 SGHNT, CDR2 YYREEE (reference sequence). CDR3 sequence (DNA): TGTGCCAGCAGCTTGGGATTTGGGGGGAACACTGAAGCTTTCTTT. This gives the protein CASSLGFGGNTEAFF.

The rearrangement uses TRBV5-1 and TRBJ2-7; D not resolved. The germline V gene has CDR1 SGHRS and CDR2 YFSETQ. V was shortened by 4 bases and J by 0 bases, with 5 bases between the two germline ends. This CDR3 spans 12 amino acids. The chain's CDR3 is CASSPDSYEQYF. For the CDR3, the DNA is TGCGCCAGCAGCCCAGACTCCTACGAGCAGTACTTC.

The CDR3 region is CASSLLGLVHEQFF. CDR3 bases: TGTGCCAGCAGCTTACTGGGACTAGTCCATGAGCAGTTCTTC. The chain recombines TRBV11-3 with TRBJ2-1, with 8 bases identical to TRBD2. The CDR3 spans 14 residues. Germline CDR1 and CDR2: SGHNT and YENEEA. V gave up 2 bases and J gave up 8 bases; unmatched junction bases: 5.

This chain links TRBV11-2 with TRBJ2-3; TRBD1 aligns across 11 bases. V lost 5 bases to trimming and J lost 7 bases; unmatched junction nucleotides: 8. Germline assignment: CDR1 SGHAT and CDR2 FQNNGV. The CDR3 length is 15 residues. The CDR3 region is CASSQLGQGANTQYF. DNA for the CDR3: TGTGCCAGCAGCCAACTAGGACAGGGGGCAAATACGCAGTATTTT.

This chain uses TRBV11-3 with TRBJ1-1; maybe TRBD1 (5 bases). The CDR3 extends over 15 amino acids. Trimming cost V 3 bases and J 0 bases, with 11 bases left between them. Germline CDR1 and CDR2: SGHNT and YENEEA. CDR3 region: CASSLGGVMNTEAFF. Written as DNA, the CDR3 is TGTGCCAGCAGCTTGGGAGGGGTCATGAACACTGAAGCTTTCTTT.

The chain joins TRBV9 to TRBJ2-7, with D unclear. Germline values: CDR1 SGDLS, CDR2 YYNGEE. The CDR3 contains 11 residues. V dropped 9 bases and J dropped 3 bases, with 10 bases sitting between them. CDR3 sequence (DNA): TGTGCCACACCTCCTCGCTACGAGCAGTACTTC. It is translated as CATPPRYEQYF.

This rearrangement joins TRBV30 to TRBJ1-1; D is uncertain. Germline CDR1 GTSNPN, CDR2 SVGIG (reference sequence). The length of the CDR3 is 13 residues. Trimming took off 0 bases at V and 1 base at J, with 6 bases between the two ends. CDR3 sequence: CAWSVRENTEAFF. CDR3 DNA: TGTGCCTGGAGTGTACGGGAGAACACTGAAGCTTTCTTT.

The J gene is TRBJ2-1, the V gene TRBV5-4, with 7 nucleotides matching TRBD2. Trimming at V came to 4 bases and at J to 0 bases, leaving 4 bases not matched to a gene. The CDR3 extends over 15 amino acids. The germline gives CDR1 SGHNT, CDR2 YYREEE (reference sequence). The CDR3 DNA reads TGTGCCAGCAGCGGGCGGGGGATCTCCTACAATGAGCAGTTCTTC. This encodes CASSGRGISYNEQFF.

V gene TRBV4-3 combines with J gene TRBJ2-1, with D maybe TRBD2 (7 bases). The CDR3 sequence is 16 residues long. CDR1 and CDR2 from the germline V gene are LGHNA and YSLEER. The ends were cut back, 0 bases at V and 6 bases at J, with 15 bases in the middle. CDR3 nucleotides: TGCGCCAGCAGCCAAGATTCCGGGGGAGGGGGCAATGAGCAGTTCTTC. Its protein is CASSQDSGGGGNEQFF.

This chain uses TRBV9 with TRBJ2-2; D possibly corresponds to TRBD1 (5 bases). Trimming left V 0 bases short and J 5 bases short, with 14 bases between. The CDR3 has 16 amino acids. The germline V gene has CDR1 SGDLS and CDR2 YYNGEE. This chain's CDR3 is CASSVGGQTRTGELFF. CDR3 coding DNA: TGTGCCAGCAGCGTAGGTGGACAAACAAGGACCGGGGAGCTGTTTTTT.